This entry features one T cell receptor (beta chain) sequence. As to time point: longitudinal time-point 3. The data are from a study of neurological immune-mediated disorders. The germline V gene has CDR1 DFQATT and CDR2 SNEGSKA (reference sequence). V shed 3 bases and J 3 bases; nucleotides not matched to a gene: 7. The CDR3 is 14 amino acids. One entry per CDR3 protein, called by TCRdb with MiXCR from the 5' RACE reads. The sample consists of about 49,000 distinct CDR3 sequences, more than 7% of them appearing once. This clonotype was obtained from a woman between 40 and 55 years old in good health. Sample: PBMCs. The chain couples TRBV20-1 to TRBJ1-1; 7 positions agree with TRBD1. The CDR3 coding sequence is TGCAGTGCTAGGAATGACAGGGCTTACACTGAAGCTTTCTTT. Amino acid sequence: CSARNDRAYTEAFF.